The source of this T cell receptor (beta chain) is a study of T cell responses to AZD1222 COVID-19 vaccine. Study details: Pooling of second doses given at about 4 or about 12 weeks was done. Findings and caveats of the study: White British donors predominated, females outnumbered males, and clonal diversity was possibly underestimated. Following two doses of AZD1222, Spike-specific TCR breadth and depth rose. CD4 TCRs covered the whole spike, strongest at regions 160-218 and 743-854.

CDR1 DFQATT and CDR2 SNEGSKA come from the germline V gene (reference sequence). CDR3 length: 15 amino acids. V lost 3 bases to trimming and J lost 0 bases, with 12 bases between them. For this clone: No antigen is known for it.

Here immunoSEQ multiplex PCR was the method, and the copy in TCRdb shows in-frame clones only, minus some. Of about 99,000 clones in the sample, nearly 90% were seen once. The chain carries TRBV20-1 and TRBJ2-1; D not certain. The sample in question was peripheral blood, obtained on day 0 of AZD1222 vaccination. The sequence was obtained from an adult in good health. The CDR3 spells CSASPTLSSYNEQFF. The CDR3 DNA reads as TGCAGTGCTAGTCCCACCCTGTCCTCCTACAATGAGCAGTTCTTC.